This T cell receptor beta chain emerged from a study of OX40 agonist ivuxolimab in advanced cancers. The study's findings and limits: Compared with CD4+, CD8+ T cells on average had more expanded clones.

The assay was immunoSEQ multiplex PCR, and TCRdb's table has in-frame clones only and misses some. The data contain thousands of clones, about four fifths of them seen just once; the ten biggest clones take up about 34%. As concerns this clone: The target antigen is unknown.

Germline CDR1 and CDR2: LGHNA and YSLEER. The CDR3 contains 16 residues. Deletions cut 1 base from V and 3 bases from J, with 16 bases between. The V and J genes are TRBV4-3 and TRBJ2-7; unclear D gene. This clonotype was obtained from an adult with an advanced solid tumor such as melanoma, head and neck, liver or kidney cancer. This material consisted of CD4+ or CD8+ T cells sorted from blood, taken in a trial of the OX40 agonist ivuxolimab. CDR3 in amino acids: CASSQVVRLPHYEQYF. DNA of the CDR3: TGCGCCAGCAGCCAAGTTGTCCGACTTCCCCACTACGAGCAGTACTTC.